This TCR beta chain originates from a study of T-cell memory formation after mild COVID-19. Study-wide background: Clusters were largely donor specific. Notes on the study in general: Of the contracting clones, CD4+ ones lay mainly in CM and EM, and CD8+ ones in EMRA. Specificity for SARS-CoV-2 was not confirmed among the second-wave clones peaking on day 37.

As regards this clonotype: Antigen unknown. A junction end diverges from the germline sequence, so it may reflect a read error.

It was 5'RACE with constant-segment primers that produced the TCR alpha and TCR beta cDNA libraries, which carried sample barcodes and UMIs. TCRdb analysed the 5' RACE reads with MiXCR anew, one entry per CDR3 protein. The profile covers just over 350,000 distinct CDR3 sequences, with 14% appearing a single time and roughly 22% taken by the ten largest. CDR3 length equals 11 residues. Germline V gives CDR1 SNHLY, CDR2 FYNNEI. The material sequenced was PBMCs or a T cell subset sorted from them (not recorded which). The receptor was derived from a man between 18 and 29 years old who had mild COVID-19 (a few samples of this study predate the infection). Cell type and time point are not known. This chain uses TRBV2 with TRBJ2-4; TRBD2 matches at 7 bases. The CDR3 sequence is CASSGGIARNF. The CDR3 nucleotides are TGTGCCAGCTCGGGGGGAATAGCCAGGAACTTC.